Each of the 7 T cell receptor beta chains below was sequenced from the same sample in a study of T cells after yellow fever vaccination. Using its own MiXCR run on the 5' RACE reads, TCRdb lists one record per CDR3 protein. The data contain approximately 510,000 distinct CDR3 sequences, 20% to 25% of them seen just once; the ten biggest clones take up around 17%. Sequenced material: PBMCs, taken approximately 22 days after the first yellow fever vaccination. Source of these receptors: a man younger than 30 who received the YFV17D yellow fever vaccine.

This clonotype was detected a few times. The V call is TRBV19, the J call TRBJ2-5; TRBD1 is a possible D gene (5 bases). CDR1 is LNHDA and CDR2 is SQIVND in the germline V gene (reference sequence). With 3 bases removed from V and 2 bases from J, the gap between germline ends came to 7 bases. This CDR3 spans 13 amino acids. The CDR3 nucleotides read TGTGCCAGTAGTATCCGACAGCAAGAGACCCAGTACTTC. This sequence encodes CASSIRQQETQYF.

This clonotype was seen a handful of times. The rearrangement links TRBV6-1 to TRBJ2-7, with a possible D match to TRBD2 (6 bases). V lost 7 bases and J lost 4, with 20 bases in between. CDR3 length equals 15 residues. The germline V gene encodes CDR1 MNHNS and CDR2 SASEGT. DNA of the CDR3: TGTGCCAGCACCCAAGGATGGGAGGACGGTTACGAGCAGTACTTC. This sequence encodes CASTQGWEDGYEQYF.

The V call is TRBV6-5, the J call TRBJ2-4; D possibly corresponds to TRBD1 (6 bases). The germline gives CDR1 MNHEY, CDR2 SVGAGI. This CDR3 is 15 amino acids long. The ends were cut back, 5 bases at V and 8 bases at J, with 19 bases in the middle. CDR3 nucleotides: TGTGCCAGCAGTAACACCGGGACACTAAAGGACATTCAGTACTTC. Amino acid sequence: CASSNTGTLKDIQYF.

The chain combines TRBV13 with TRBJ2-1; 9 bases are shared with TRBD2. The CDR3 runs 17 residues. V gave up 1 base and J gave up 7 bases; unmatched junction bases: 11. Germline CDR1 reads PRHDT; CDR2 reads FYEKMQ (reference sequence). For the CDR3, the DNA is TGTGCCAGCAGCTTAGTGGAGGGCGGGGGGGCCGAGAATGAGCAGTTCTTC. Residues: CASSLVEGGGAENEQFF.

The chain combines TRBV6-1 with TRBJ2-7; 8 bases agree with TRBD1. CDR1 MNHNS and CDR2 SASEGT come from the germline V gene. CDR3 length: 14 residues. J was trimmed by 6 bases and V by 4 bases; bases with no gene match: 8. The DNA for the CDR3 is TGTGCCAGCAGTGCCGACAGGGGTCTCTTCGAGCAGTACTTC. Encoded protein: CASSADRGLFEQYF.

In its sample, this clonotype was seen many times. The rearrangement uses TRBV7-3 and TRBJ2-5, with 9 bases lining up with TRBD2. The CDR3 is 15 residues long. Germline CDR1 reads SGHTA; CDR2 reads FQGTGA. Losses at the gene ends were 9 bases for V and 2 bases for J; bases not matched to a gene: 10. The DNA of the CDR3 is TGTGCCAGGAAAATAGCGGGAGCCCTTCAAGAGACCCAGTACTTC. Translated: CARKIAGALQETQYF.

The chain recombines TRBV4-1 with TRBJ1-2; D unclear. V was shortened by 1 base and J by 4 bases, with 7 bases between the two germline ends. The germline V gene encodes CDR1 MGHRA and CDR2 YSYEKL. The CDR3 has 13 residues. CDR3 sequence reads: CASSQVGSYGYTF. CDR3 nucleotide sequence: TGCGCCAGCAGCCAAGTTGGGAGCTATGGCTACACCTTC.